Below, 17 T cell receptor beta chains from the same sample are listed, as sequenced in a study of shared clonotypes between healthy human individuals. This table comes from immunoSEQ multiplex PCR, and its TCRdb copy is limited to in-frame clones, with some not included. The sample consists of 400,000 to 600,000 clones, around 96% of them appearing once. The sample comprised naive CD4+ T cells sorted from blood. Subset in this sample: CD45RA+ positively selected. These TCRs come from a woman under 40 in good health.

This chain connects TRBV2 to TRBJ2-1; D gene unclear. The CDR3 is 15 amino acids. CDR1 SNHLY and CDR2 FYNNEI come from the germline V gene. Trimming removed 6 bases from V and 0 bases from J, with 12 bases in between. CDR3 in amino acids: CASRRRTDSYNEQFF. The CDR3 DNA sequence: TGTGCCAGCAGGCGGCGGACGGACTCCTACAATGAGCAGTTCTTC. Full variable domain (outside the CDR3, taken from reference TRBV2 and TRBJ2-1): EPEVTQTPSHQVTQMGQEVILRCVPISNHLYFYWYRQILGQKVEFLVSFYNNEISEKSEIFDDQFSVERPDGSNFTLKIRSTKLEDSAMYFCASRRRTDSYNEQFFGPGTRLTVL.

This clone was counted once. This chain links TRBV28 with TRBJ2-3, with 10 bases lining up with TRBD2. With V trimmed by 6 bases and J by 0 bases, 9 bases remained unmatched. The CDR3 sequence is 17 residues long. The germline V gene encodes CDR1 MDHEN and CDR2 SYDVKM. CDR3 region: CASSPGIAGGSTDTQYF. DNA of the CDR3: TGTGCCAGCAGCCCTGGAATAGCGGGAGGCAGCACAGATACGCAGTATTTT. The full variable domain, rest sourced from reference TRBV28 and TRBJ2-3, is DVKVTQSSRYLVKRTGEKVFLECVQDMDHENMFWYRQDPGLGLRLIYFSYDVKMKEKGDIPEGYSVSREKKERFSLILESASTNQTSMYLCASSPGIAGGSTDTQYFGPGTRLTVL.

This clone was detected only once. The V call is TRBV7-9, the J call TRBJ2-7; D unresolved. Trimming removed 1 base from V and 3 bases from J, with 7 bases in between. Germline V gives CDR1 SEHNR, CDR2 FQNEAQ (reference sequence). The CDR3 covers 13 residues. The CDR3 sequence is CASSLGRNYEQYF. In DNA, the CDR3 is TGTGCCAGCAGCTTAGGACGCAACTACGAGCAGTACTTC.

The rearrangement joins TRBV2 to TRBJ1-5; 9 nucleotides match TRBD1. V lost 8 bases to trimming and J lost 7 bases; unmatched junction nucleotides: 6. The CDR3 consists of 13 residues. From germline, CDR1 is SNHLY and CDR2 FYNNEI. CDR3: CASGKTGGQPQHF. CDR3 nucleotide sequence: TGTGCCAGCGGGAAAACAGGGGGCCAGCCCCAGCATTTT. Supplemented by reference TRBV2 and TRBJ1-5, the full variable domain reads EPEVTQTPSHQVTQMGQEVILRCVPISNHLYFYWYRQILGQKVEFLVSFYNNEISEKSEIFDDQFSVERPDGSNFTLKIRSTKLEDSAMYFCASGKTGGQPQHFGDGTRLSIL.

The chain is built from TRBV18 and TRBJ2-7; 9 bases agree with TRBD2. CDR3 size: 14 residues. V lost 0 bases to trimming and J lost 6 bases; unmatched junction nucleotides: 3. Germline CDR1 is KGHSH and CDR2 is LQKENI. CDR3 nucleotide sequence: TGTGCCAGCTCACCACCGGGACTAGCCCTCGAGCAGTACTTC. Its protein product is CASSPPGLALEQYF.

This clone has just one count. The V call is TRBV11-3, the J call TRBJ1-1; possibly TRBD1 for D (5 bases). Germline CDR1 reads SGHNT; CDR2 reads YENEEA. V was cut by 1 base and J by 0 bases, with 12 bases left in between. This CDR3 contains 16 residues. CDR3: CASSLVGGVMNTEAFF. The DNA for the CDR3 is TGTGCCAGCAGCTTAGTGGGAGGGGTCATGAACACTGAAGCTTTCTTT. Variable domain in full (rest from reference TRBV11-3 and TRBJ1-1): EAGVVQSPRYKIIEKKQPVAFWCNPISGHNTLYWYLQNLGQGPELLIRYENEEAVDDSQLPKDRFSAERLKGVDSTLKIQPAELGDSAVYLCASSLVGGVMNTEAFFGQGTRLTVV.

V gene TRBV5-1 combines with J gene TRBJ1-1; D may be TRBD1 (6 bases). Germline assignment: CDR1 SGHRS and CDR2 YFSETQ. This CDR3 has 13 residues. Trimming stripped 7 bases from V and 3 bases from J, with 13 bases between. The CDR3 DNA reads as TGCGCCAGCGACTCGACAGGCTACACTGAAGCTTTCTTT. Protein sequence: CASDSTGYTEAFF.

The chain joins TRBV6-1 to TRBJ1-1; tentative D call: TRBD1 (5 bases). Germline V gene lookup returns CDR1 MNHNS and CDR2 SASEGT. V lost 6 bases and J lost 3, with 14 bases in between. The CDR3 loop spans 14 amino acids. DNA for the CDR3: TGTGCCAGCAGAGGGACGACCCCGGACACTGAAGCTTTCTTT. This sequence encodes CASRGTTPDTEAFF.

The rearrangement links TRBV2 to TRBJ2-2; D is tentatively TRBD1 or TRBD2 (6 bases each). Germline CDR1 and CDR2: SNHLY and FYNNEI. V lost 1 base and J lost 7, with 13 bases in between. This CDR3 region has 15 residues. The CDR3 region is CASSEGLGGIGELFF. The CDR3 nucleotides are TGTGCCAGCAGTGAAGGGTTAGGGGGGATCGGGGAGCTGTTTTTT.

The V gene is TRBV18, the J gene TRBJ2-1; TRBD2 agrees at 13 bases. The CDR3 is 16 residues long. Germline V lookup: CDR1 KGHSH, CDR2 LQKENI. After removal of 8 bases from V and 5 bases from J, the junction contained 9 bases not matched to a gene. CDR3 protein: CASTGLAGHGDNEQFF. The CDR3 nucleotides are TGTGCCAGCACGGGACTAGCGGGACATGGGGACAATGAGCAGTTCTTC. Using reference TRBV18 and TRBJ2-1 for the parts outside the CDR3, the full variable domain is NAGVMQNPRHLVRRRGQEARLRCSPMKGHSHVYWYRQLPEEGLKFMVYLQKENIIDESGMPKERFSAEFPKEGPSILRIQQVVRGDSAAYFCASTGLAGHGDNEQFFGPGTRLTVL.

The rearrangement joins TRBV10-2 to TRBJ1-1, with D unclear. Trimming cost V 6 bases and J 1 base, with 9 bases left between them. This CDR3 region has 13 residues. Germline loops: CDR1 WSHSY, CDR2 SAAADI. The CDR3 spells CASREVGNTEAFF. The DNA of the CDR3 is TGCGCCAGCAGAGAGGTAGGGAACACTGAAGCTTTCTTT.

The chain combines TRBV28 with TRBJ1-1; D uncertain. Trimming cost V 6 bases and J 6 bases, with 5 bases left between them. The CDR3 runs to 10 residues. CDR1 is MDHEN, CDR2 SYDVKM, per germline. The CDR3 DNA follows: TGTGCCAGCAGGGTGGCTGAAGCTTTCTTT. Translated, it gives CASRVAEAFF. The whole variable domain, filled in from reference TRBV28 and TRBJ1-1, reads DVKVTQSSRYLVKRTGEKVFLECVQDMDHENMFWYRQDPGLGLRLIYFSYDVKMKEKGDIPEGYSVSREKKERFSLILESASTNQTSMYLCASRVAEAFFGQGTRLTVV.

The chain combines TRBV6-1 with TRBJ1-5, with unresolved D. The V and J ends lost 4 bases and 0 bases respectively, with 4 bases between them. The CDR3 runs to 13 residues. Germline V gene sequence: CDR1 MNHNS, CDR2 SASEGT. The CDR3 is CASSGSSNQPQHF. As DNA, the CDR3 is TGTGCCAGCAGTGGGTCTAGCAATCAGCCCCAGCATTTT.

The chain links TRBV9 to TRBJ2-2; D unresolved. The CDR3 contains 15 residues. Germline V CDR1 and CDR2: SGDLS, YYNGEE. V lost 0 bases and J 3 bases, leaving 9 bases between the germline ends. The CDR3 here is CASSVGVGYTGELFF. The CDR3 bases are TGTGCCAGCAGCGTAGGGGTAGGGTACACCGGGGAGCTGTTTTTT.

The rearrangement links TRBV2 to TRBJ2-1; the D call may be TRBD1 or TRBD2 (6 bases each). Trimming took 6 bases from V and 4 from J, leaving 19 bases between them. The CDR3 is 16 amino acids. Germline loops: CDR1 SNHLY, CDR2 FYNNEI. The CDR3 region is CASSHRGASVYNEQFF. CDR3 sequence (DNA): TGTGCCAGCAGCCATAGGGGGGCTAGCGTATACAATGAGCAGTTCTTC.

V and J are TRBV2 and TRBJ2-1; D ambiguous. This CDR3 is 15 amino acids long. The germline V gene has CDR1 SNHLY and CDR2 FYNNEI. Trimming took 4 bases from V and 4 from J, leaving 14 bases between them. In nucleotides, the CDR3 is TGTGCCAGCAGTGGTTTAGGCGAGCGTTACAATGAGCAGTTCTTC. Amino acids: CASSGLGERYNEQFF.

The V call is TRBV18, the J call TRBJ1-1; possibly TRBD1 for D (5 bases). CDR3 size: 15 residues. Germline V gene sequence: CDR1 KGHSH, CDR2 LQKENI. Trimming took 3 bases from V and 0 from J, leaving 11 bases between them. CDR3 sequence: CASSPIGTVNTEAFF. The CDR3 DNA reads TGTGCCAGCTCACCGATAGGGACGGTGAACACTGAAGCTTTCTTT.